Included here is one T cell receptor beta chain sequence, with context. This clonotype was seen once. Which antigen it targets is not known. Base qualities are not at hand, and no much larger clone is one base apart. The CDR3 numbers 16 residues from cysteine through phenylalanine. Here the CDR3 DNA is all that survives: 48 bases in frame from base 1. Taken from the germline V gene, the CDR1 and CDR2 loops are LGHNA and YNFKEQ. Clipping removes 4 bases from V and 5 bases from J, with 10 as the unmatched junction base count. TCR beta repertoires were profiled from peripheral blood of over 10 young patients with multiple sclerosis to demonstrate the VDJtools post-analysis software. The patients with multiple sclerosis were children and adolescents between roughly 6 and 17 years of age. This entry is derived from a study of post-analysis software for immune sequencing data (dated by TCRdb to between 2014 and 2016). A note on the overall study: Disease courses on record covered relapsing-remitting, secondary progressive and progressive-relapsing multiple sclerosis, though some patients had no subtype annotation. The patient repertoires were compared against 11 previously published healthy control repertoires obtained from donors aged roughly 6 to 25 years. A subset of samples was prepared in parallel using single-end sample barcoding, then pooled and co-amplified after Illumina adapter ligation.

Receptor libraries were prepared by PCR. The data were produced on an Illumina HiSeq 2500. To reduce PCR and sequencing biases, unique molecular identifiers were incorporated into the TCR beta cDNA libraries. Per 1 to 10 million input T cells, around 500,000 cDNA molecules were obtained, such that each molecule approximated one T cell. The same protocol used for the earlier healthy control dataset was applied to prepare and sequence the patient libraries. Samples belonging to the same batch were prepared together, multiplexed and sequenced on a shared HiSeq lane. The source study handled its data this way. Raw barcoded reads were processed with MIGEC, discarding single-read molecular identifier groups before consensus assembly and CDR3 extraction. VDJtools was used for post-analysis of the clonotype tables, and diversity was normalized by down-sampling every dataset to the size of the smallest sample. Repertoire overlap clustering matched CDR3 amino acid but not nucleotide sequences to correct batch-related cross-sample contamination. Using fastp trimming at Q25 and MiXCR clonotype assembly, TCRdb reanalyzed the public sequencing data and kept in-frame beta chains. CDR3 protein sequences are deduplicated, and each keeps its most common genes and DNA. In this record, the V and J calls reflect TCRdb's handling and not the investigators' own analysis. For this sample there are some 500,000 distinct CDR3 sequences; roughly 46% appear just once. The biggest ten clones account for 9% to 14% of the sample.

The research as a whole found: Strong co-clustering of samples prepared in the same batch was shown by direct clustering with F measure, prompting a batch-effect correction. The multiple sclerosis patient group was slightly younger than the control group. Significantly higher frequencies in patients than in controls were found for about 5 TRBV segments, including TRBV5-6, TRBV5-1 and TRBV20-1. Normalized Chao1 diversity was significantly lower in multiple sclerosis patients than controls, suggesting substantial peripheral T-cell clonal expansion.

This receptor was taken from a girl aged 5-17 years with multiple sclerosis. The chain links TRBV4-2 with TRBJ2-5; 10 bases in the junction line up with TRBD2. The sample was blood. CDR3 sequence: CASSPGASGGWETQYF. The DNA sequence is TGTGCCAGCAGCCCCGGGGCTAGCGGGGGATGGGAGACCCAGTACTTC.